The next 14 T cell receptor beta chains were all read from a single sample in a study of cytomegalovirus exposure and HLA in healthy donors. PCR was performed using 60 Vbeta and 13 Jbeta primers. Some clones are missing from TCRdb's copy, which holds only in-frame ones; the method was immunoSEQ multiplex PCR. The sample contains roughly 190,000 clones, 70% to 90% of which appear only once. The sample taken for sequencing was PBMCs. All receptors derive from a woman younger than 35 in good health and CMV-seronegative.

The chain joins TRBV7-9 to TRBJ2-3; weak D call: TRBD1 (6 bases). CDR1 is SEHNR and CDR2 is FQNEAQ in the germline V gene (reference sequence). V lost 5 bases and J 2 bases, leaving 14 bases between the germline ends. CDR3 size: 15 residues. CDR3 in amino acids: CASSDPRGFTDTQYF. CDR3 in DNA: TGTGCCAGCAGCGACCCCAGGGGTTTCACAGATACGCAGTATTTT.

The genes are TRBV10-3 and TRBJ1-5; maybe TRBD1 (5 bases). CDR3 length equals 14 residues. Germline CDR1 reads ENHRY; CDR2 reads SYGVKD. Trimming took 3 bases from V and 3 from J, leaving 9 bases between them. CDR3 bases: TGTGCCATCAGTGATAGACAGACCAATCAGCCCCAGCATTTT. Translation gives CAISDRQTNQPQHF.

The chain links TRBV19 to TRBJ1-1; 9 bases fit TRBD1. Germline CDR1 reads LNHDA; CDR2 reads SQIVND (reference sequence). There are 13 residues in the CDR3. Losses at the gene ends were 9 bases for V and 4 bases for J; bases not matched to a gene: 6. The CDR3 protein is CASGGQGRTEAFF. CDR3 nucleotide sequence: TGTGCCAGCGGGGGACAGGGACGCACTGAAGCTTTCTTT.

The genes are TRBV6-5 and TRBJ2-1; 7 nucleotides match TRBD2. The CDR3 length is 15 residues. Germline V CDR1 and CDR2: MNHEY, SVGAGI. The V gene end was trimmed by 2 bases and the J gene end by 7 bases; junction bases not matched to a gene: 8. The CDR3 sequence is CASSYGRERGNEQFF. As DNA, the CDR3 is TGTGCCAGCAGTTACGGGCGGGAGCGAGGTAATGAGCAGTTCTTC.

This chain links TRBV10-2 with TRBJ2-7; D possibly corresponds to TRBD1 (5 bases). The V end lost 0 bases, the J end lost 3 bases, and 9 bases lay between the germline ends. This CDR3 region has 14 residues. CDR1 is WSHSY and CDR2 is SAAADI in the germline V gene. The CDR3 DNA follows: TGCGCCAGCAGTGAGTCACGGACATACTACGAGCAGTACTTC. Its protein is CASSESRTYYEQYF.

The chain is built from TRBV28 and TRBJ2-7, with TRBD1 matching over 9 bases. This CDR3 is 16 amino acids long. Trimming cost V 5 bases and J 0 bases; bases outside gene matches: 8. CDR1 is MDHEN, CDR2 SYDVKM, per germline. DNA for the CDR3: TGTGCCAGCAGTCCCCTTAGGGGACAGGGCTCCTACGAGCAGTACTTC. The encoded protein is CASSPLRGQGSYEQYF.

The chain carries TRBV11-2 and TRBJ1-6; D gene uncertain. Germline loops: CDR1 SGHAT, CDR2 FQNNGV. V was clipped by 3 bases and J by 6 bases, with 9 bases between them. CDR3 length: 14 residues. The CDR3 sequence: CASSFDWRNSPLHF. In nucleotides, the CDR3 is TGTGCCAGCAGCTTCGACTGGCGTAATTCACCCCTCCACTTT.

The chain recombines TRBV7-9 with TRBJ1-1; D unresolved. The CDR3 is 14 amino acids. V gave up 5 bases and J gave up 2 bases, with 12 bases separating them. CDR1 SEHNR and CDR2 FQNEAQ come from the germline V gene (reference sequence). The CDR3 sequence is CASSEGRDNTEAFF. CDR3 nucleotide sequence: TGTGCCAGCAGCGAGGGCCGAGACAACACTGAAGCTTTCTTT. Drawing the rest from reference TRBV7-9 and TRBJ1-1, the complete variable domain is DTGVSQNPRHKITKRGQNVTFRCDPISEHNRLYWYRQTLGQGPEFLTYFQNEAQLEKSRLLSDRFSAERPKGSFSTLEIQRTEQGDSAMYLCASSEGRDNTEAFFGQGTRLTVV.

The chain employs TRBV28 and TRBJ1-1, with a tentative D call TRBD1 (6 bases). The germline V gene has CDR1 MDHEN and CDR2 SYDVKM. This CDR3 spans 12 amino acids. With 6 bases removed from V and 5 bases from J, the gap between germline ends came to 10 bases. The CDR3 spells CASSPGQTEAFF. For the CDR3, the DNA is TGTGCCAGCAGCCCAGGACAGACTGAAGCTTTCTTT.

This CDR3 is CASSSPGLGDHEQYF. Here the CDR3 DNA reads TGTGCCAGCAGTTCCCCGGGACTAGGGGACCACGAGCAGTACTTC. The rearrangement joins TRBV27 to TRBJ2-7, with 8 positions matching TRBD2. Looked up from germline, CDR1 is MNHEY and CDR2 is SMNVEV (reference sequence). The CDR3 sequence is 15 residues long. V was clipped by 4 bases and J by 5 bases; unmatched bases: 10.

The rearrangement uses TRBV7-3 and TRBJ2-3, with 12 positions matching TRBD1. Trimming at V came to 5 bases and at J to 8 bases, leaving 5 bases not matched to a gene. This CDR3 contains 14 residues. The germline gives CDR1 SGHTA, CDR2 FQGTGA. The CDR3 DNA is TGTGCCAGCAGCCTTGGGACAGGGGGCTCTACGCAGTATTTT. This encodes CASSLGTGGSTQYF.

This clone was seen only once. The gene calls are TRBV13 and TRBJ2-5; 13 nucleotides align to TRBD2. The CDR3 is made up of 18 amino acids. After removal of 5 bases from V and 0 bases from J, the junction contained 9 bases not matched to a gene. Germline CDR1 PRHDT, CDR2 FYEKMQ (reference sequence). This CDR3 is CASSPGLAGTPYQETQYF. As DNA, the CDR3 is TGTGCCAGCAGCCCGGGACTAGCGGGGACCCCGTACCAAGAGACCCAGTACTTC.

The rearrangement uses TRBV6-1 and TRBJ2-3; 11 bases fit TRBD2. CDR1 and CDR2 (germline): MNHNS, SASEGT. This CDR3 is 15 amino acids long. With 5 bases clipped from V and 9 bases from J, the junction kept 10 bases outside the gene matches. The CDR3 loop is CASSTYGSGGETQYF. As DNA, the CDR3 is TGTGCCAGCAGTACCTACGGTAGCGGGGGGGAAACGCAGTATTTT.

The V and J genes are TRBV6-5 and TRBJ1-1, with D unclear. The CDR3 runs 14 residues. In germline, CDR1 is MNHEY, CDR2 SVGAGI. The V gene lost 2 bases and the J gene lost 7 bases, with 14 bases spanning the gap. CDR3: CASSYGSSNFEAFF. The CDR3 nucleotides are TGTGCCAGCAGTTACGGTAGCAGTAACTTTGAAGCTTTCTTT.